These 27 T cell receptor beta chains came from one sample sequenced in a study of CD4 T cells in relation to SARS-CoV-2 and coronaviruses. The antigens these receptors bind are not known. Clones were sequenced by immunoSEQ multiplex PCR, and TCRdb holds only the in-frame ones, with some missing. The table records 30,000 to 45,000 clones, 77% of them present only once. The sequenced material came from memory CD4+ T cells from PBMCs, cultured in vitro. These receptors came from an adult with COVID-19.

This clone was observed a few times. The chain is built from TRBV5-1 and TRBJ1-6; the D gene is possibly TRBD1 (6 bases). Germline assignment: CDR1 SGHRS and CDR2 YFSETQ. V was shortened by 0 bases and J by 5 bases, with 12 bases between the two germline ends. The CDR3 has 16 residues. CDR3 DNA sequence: TGCGCCAGCAGCTTGGAGGCGGGACACCATAATTCACCCCTCCACTTT. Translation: CASSLEAGHHNSPLHF.

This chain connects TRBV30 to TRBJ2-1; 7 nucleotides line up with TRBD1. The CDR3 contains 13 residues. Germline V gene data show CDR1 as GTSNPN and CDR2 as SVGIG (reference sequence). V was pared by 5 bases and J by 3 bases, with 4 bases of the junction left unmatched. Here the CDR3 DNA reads TGTGCCTGGTGTTGGACAGGCTACAATGAGCAGTTCTTC. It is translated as CAWCWTGYNEQFF.

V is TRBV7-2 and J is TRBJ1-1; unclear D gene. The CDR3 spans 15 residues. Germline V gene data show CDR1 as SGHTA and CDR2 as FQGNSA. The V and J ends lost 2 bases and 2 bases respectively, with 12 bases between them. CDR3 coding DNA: TGTGCCAGCAGCTTATATTCGGGCCGTAACACTGAAGCTTTCTTT. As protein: CASSLYSGRNTEAFF.

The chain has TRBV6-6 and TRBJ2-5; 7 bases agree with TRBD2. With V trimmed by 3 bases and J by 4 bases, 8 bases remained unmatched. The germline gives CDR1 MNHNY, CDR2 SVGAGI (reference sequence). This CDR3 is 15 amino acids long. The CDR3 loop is CASSYGRAWGETQYF. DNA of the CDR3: TGTGCCAGCAGTTATGGGAGGGCCTGGGGAGAGACCCAGTACTTC.

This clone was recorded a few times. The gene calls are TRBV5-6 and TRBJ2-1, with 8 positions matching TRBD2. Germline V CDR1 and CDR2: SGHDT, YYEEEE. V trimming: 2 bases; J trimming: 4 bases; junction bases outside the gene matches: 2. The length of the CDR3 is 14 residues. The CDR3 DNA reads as TGTGCCAGCAGCTTACCGGGGGGGTACAATGAGCAGTTCTTC. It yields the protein CASSLPGGYNEQFF.

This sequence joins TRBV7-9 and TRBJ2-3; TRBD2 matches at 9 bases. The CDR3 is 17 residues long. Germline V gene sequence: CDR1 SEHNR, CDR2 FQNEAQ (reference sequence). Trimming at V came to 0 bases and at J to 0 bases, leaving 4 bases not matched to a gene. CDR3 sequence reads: CASSLAIGTSSTDTQYF. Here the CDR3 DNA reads TGTGCCAGCAGCTTAGCAATAGGGACTAGCAGCACAGATACGCAGTATTTT. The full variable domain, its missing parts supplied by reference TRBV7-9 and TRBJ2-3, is DTGVSQNPRHKITKRGQNVTFRCDPISEHNRLYWYRQTLGQGPEFLTYFQNEAQLEKSRLLSDRFSAERPKGSFSTLEIQRTEQGDSAMYLCASSLAIGTSSTDTQYFGPGTRLTVL.

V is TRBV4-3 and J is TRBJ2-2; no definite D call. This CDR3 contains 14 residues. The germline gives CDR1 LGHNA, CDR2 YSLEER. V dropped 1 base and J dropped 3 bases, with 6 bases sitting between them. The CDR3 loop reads CASSQVMDTGELFF. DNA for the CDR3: TGCGCCAGCAGCCAAGTCATGGACACCGGGGAGCTGTTTTTT.

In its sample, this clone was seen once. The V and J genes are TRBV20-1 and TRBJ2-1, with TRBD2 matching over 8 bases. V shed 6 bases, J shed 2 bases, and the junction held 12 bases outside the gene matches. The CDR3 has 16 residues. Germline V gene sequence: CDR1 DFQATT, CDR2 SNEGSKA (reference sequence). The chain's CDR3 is CSASTTGGLTYNEQFF. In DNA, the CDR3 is TGCAGTGCCAGTACTACGGGAGGGTTAACCTACAATGAGCAGTTCTTC.

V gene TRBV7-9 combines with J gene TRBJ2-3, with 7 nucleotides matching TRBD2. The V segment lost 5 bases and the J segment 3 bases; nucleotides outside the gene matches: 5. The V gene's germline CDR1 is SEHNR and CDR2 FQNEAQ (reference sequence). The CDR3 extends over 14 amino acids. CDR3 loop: CASSPGLETDTQYF. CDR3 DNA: TGTGCCAGCAGCCCCGGACTAGAAACAGATACGCAGTATTTT. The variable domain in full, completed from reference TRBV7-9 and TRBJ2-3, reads DTGVSQNPRHKITKRGQNVTFRCDPISEHNRLYWYRQTLGQGPEFLTYFQNEAQLEKSRLLSDRFSAERPKGSFSTLEIQRTEQGDSAMYLCASSPGLETDTQYFGPGTRLTVL.

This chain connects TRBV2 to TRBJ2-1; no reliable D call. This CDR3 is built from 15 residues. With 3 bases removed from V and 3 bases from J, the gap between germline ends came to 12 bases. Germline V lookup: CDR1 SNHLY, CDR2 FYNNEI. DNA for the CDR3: TGTGCCAGCAGTGAGGATGGCGACCGCTACAATGAGCAGTTCTTC. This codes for CASSEDGDRYNEQFF.

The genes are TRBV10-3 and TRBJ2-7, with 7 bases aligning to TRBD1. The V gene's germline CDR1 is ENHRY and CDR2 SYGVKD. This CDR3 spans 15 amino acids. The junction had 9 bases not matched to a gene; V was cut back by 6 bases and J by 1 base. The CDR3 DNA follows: TGTGCCATCAGACCTTCCTGGACAGGTTCCTACGAGCAGTACTTC. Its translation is CAIRPSWTGSYEQYF.

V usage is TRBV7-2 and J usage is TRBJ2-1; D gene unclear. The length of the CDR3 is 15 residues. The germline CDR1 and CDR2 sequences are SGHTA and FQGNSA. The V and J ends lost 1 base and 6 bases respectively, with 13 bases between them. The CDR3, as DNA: TGTGCCAGCAGCTTAGATTGGCGAAAATCCAATGAGCAGTTCTTC. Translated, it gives CASSLDWRKSNEQFF.

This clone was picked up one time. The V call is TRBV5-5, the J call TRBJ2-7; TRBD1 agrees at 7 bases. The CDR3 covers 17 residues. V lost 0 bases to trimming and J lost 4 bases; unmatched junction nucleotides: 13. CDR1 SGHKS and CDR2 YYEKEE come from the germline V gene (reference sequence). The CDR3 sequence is CASSLERKLGTAYEQYF. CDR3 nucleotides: TGTGCCAGCAGCTTGGAACGAAAATTAGGGACAGCTTACGAGCAGTACTTC.

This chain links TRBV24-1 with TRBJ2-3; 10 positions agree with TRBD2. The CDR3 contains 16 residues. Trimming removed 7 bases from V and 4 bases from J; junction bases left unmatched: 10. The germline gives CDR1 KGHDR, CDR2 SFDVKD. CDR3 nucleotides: TGTGCCACCAGCCTCCTCGGACTAGCGGTTCCAGATACGCAGTATTTT. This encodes CATSLLGLAVPDTQYF.

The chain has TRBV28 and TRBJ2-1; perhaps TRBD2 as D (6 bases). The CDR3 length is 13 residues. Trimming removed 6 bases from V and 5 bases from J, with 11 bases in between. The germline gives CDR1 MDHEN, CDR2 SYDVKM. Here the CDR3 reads CASRQSGDNEQFF. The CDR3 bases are TGTGCCAGCAGGCAATCGGGGGACAATGAGCAGTTCTTC.

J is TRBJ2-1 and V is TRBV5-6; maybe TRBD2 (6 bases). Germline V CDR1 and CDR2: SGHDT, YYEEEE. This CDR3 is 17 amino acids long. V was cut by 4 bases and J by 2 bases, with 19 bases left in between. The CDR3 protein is CASSLIPLASTYNEQFF. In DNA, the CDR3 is TGTGCCAGCAGCCTGATCCCGCTAGCGAGTACCTACAATGAGCAGTTCTTC.

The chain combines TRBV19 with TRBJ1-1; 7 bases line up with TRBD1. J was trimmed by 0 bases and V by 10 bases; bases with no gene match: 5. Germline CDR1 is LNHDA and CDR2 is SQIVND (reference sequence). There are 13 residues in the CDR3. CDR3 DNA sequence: TGTGCCACTAGGGACAGAGTGAACACTGAAGCTTTCTTT. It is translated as CATRDRVNTEAFF. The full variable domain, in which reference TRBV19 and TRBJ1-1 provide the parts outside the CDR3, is DGGITQSPKYLFRKEGQNVTLSCEQNLNHDAMYWYRQDPGQGLRLIYYSQIVNDFQKGDIAEGYSVSREKKESFPLTVTSAQKNPTAFYLCATRDRVNTEAFFGQGTRLTVV.

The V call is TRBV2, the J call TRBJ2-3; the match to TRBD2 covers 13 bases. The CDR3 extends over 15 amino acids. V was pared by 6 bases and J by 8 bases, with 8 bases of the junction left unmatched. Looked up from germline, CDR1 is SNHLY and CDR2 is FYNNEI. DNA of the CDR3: TGTGCCAGCAGCGGGACTAGCGGGATCTCGGGTACGCAGTATTTT. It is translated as CASSGTSGISGTQYF. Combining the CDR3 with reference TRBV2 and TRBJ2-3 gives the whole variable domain EPEVTQTPSHQVTQMGQEVILRCVPISNHLYFYWYRQILGQKVEFLVSFYNNEISEKSEIFDDQFSVERPDGSNFTLKIRSTKLEDSAMYFCASSGTSGISGTQYFGPGTRLTVL.

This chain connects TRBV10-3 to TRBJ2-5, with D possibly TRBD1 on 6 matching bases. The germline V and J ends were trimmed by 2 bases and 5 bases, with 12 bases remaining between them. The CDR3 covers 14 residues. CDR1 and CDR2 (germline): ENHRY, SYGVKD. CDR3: CAISEQTGLETQYF. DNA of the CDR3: TGTGCCATCAGTGAGCAAACAGGGTTGGAGACCCAGTACTTC.

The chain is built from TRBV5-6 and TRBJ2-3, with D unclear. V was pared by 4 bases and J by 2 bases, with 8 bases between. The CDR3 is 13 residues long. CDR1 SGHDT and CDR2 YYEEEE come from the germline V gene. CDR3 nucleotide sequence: TGTGCCAGCAGCCAATACCCCACAGATACGCAGTATTTT. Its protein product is CASSQYPTDTQYF.

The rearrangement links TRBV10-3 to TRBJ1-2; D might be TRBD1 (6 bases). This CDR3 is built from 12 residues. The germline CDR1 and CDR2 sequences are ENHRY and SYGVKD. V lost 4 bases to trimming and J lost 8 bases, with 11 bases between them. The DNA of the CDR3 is TGTGCCATCAGTGGGTACAGGGCCGGCTACACCTTC. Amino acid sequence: CAISGYRAGYTF.

The CDR3 here is CASSLSSDNEQFF. The CDR3 DNA reads TGTGCCAGCAGCTTATCGTCAGACAATGAGCAGTTCTTC. This chain connects TRBV11-3 to TRBJ2-1, with D uncertain. Germline V lookup: CDR1 SGHNT, CDR2 YENEEA. Trimming stripped 2 bases from V and 5 bases from J, with 7 bases between. The CDR3 has 13 amino acids. The variable domain in full, with the rest retrieved from reference TRBV11-3 and TRBJ2-1, is EAGVVQSPRYKIIEKKQPVAFWCNPISGHNTLYWYLQNLGQGPELLIRYENEEAVDDSQLPKDRFSAERLKGVDSTLKIQPAELGDSAVYLCASSLSSDNEQFFGPGTRLTVL.

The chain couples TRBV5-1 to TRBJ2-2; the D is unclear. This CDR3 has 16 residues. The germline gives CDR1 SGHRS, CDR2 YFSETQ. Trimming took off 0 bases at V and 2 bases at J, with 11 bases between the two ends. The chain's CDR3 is CASSLEGSLNTGELFF. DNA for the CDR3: TGCGCCAGCAGCTTGGAGGGCAGCCTCAACACCGGGGAGCTGTTTTTT.

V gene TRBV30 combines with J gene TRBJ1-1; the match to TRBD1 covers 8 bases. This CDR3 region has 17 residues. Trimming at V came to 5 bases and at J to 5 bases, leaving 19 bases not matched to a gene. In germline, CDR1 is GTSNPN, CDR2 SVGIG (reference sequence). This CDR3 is CAWGKAPTGARETEAFF. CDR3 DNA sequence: TGTGCCTGGGGGAAGGCCCCGACAGGGGCTCGGGAAACTGAAGCTTTCTTT. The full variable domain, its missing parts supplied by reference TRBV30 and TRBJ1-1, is SQTIHQWPATLVQPVGSPLSLECTVEGTSNPNLYWYRQAAGRGLQLLFYSVGIGQISSEVPQNLSASRPQDRQFILSSKKLLLSDSGFYLCAWGKAPTGARETEAFFGQGTRLTVV.

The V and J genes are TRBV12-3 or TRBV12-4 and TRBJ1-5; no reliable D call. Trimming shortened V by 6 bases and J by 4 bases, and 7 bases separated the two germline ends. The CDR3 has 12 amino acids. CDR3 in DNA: TGTGCCAGCAGCCTCGCGAATCAGCCCCAGCATTTT. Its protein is CASSLANQPQHF.

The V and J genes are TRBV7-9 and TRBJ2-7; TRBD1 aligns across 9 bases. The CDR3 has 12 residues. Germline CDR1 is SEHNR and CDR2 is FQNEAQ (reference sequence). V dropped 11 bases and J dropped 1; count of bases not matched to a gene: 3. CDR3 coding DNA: TGTGCCTCGGGACAGGGTTCCTACGAGCAGTACTTC. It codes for CASGQGSYEQYF.

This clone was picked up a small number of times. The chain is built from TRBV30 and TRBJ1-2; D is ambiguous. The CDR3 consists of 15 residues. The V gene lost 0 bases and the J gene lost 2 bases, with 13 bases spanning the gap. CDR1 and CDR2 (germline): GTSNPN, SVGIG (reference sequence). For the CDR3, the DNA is TGTGCCTGGAGTGTACTATATAGGGAGAACTATGGCTACACCTTC. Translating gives CAWSVLYRENYGYTF.